A selection of T cell receptor beta chains follows, all from one sample in a study of radiotherapy plus CTLA-4 blockade in lung cancer. Here immunoSEQ multiplex PCR was the method, and the copy in TCRdb shows in-frame clones only, minus some. The sample has 15,000 to 20,000 clones, more than 70% seen once. The sample here was peripheral blood, taken from a patient treated with radiotherapy plus ipilimumab. These receptors were collected from a human donor with non-small cell lung cancer whose response to radiotherapy plus ipilimumab could not be evaluated. Both conserved end residues are part of each CDR3. Each record gives: J gene, V gene, D gene, CDR3 length, CDR3 protein. The D gene is left open where the match is weak.

>TRBJ2-3|TRBV27|TRBD1|15
CASSPLPGTGFLQYF
>TRBJ1-4|TRBV27|-|12
CASSPKTPKLFF
>TRBJ1-1|TRBV19|-|13
CASSIFEDTEAFF
>TRBJ2-3|TRBV11-2|TRBD2|15
CASSSSGRAIDTQYF
>TRBJ2-1|TRBV11-2|TRBD2|14
CASSPGLDYNEQFF
>TRBJ2-7|TRBV7-2|-|15
CASSLRRVSVYEQYF
>TRBJ1-3|TRBV7-2|-|16
CASSLSGGPSGNTIYF
>TRBJ2-4|TRBV7-3|TRBD2|14
CASSPGEGWNIQYF
>TRBJ2-3|TRBV27|TRBD2|17
CASSFTDGGGFTDTQYF
>TRBJ2-5|TRBV11-2|-|15
CASSPGGQLGETQYF
>TRBJ2-1|TRBV4-1|-|15
CASSQRGDSYNEQFF
>TRBJ1-4|TRBV6-1|TRBD1|13
CARGDRVGEKLFF
>TRBJ2-5|TRBV28|-|15
CASSFERATKETQYF
>TRBJ1-1|TRBV4-1|TRBD1|16
CASSQDRTGGNTEAFF
>TRBJ1-1|TRBV28|TRBD1|15
CASSLPGTENTEAFF
>TRBJ2-7|TRBV11-2|TRBD2|14
CASSLRTSSYEQYF
>TRBJ2-5|TRBV5-6|TRBD2|14
CASSLASGQETQYF
>TRBJ1-5|TRBV18|-|16
CASSPAAGAGNQPQHF
>TRBJ2-5|TRBV27|TRBD2|14
CASKSTSGRETQYF
>TRBJ2-5|TRBV5-1|TRBD2|17
CASSLAGLAGVRETQYF
>TRBJ1-3|TRBV7-8|TRBD1|16
CASSLVDRGLGNTIYF
>TRBJ1-3|TRBV9|-|14
CASSVPSSGNTIYF
>TRBJ1-1|TRBV7-8|TRBD1|14
CASSLGQTNTEAFF
>TRBJ1-3|TRBV7-2|-|12
CASSSYMNTIYF
>TRBJ2-3|TRBV5-4|-|16
CASSLAWRGSTDTQYF
>TRBJ1-4|TRBV25-1|-|11
CASSLGVKLFF
>TRBJ2-2|TRBV19|-|15
CASSTVAGQSGELFF
>TRBJ1-1|TRBV4-3|-|13
CASSQGGGAEAFF
>TRBJ2-2|TRBV4-1|-|18
CASSRITQGAGGTGELFF
>TRBJ2-7|TRBV5-4|TRBD1|15
CASSTQDRTSYEQYF
>TRBJ2-5|TRBV18|-|13
CASSLNTQETQYF
>TRBJ1-1|TRBV10-3|-|14
CAISAYSPNTEAFF
>TRBJ2-6|TRBV19|TRBD1|17
CASSITGGVSGANVLTF
>TRBJ2-1|TRBV7-3|TRBD2|19
CASSLYVGREGLSYNEQFF
>TRBJ2-7|TRBV6-5|-|14
CASSYFSGAREQYF
>TRBJ1-1|TRBV28|-|12
CASRARGQEAFF
>TRBJ1-2|TRBV11-2|-|14
CASSPREGNYGYTF
>TRBJ1-4|TRBV6-6|TRBD1|15
CASSFNRGTNEKLFF
>TRBJ1-1|TRBV2|-|14
CASTAESVRAEAFF
>TRBJ2-7|TRBV4-1|TRBD2|13
CARGAGLAYEQYF
>TRBJ1-2|TRBV4-1|-|19
CASSHFARTNAGPGYGYTF
>TRBJ2-1|TRBV5-4|-|14
CASSLPGGYNEQFF
>TRBJ1-4|TRBV10-1|TRBD1|15
CASSETGTGEEKLFF
>TRBJ2-2|TRBV29-1|-|13
CSVLLALTGELFF
>TRBJ2-3|TRBV4-1|TRBD2|18
CASSPYQEGGGEVDTQYF
>TRBJ2-6|TRBV18|-|15
CASSPSTSGANVLTF
>TRBJ2-7|TRBV29-1|TRBD2|12
CSVGTSLYEQYF
>TRBJ2-2|TRBV4-3|-|15
CASSQNSLNTGELFF
>TRBJ2-7|TRBV7-8|TRBD2|19
CASRLRTSGSQRGSYEQYF
>TRBJ2-2|TRBV7-3|-|17
CASSSRSSLGGSGELFF
>TRBJ1-1|TRBV5-1|TRBD1|17
CASSWIPGTGGWTEAFF
>TRBJ2-5|TRBV7-2|TRBD2|14
CASSRDYQEETQYF